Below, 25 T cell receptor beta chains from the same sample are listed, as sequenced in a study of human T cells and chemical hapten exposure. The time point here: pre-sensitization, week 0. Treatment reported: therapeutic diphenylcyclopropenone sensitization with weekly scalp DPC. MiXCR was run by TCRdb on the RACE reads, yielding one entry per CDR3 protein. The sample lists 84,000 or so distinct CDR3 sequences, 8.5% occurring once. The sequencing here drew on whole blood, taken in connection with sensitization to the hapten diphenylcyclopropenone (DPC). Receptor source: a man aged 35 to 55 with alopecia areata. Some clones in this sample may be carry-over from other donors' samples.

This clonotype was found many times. The CDR3 sequence is CASSPPGLAREQFF. In DNA form, the CDR3 reads TGTGCCAGCAGCCCGCCGGGACTAGCGAGGGAGCAGTTCTTC. The J gene is TRBJ2-1, the V gene TRBV9; 10 positions agree with TRBD2. The J segment lost 10 bases and the V segment lost 4 bases, leaving 8 bases of the junction unmatched. This CDR3 spans 14 amino acids. Germline CDR1 and CDR2: SGDLS and YYNGEE.

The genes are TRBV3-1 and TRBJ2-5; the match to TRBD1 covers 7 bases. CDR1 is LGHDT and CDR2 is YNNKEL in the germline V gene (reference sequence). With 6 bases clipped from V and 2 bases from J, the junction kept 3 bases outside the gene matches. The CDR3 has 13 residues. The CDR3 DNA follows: TGTGCCAGCAGTCGACAGGGACAAGAGACCCAGTACTTC. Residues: CASSRQGQETQYF.

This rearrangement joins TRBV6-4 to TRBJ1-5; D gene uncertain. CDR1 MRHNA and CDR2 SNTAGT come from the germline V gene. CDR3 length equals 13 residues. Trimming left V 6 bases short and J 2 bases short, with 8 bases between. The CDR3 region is CASRQRGNQPQHF. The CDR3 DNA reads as TGTGCCAGCAGACAACGGGGCAATCAGCCCCAGCATTTT.

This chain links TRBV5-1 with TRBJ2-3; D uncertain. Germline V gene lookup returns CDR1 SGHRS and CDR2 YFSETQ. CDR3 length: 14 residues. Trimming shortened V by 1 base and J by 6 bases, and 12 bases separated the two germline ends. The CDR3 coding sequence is TGCGCCAGCAGCTTGTCTTTGGAAACCGATACGCAGTATTTT. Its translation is CASSLSLETDTQYF.

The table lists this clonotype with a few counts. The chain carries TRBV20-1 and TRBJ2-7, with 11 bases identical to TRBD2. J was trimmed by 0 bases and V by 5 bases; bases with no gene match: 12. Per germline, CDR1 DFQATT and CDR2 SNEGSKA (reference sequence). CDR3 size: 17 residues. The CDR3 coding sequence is TGCAGTGCTGAGAGGCGACTAGCGGGACTTCTCTCCTACGAGCAGTACTTC. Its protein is CSAERRLAGLLSYEQYF.

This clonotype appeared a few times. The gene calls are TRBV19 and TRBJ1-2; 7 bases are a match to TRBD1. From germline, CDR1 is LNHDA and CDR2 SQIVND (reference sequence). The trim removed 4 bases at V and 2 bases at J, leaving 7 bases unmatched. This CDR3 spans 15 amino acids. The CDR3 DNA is TGTGCCAGTAGTACCCGACAGGGAAGAAACTATGGCTACACCTTC. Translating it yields CASSTRQGRNYGYTF.

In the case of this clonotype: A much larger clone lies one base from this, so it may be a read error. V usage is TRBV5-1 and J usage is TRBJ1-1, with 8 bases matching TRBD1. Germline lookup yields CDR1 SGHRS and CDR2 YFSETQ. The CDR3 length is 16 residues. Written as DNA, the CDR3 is TGCGCCAACAGCTCCGGGACAGGTCGAACGAACACTGAAGCTTTCTTT. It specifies CANSSGTGRTNTEAFF.

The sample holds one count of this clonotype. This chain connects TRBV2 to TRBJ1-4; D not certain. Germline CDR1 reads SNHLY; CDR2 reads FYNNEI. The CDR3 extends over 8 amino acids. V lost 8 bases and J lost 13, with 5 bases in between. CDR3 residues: CASGRLFF. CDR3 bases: TGTGCCAGCGGGAGACTGTTTTTT.

The CDR3 coding sequence is TGCAGTGCCCCACTTTGGGATTTCGGACATTCACCCCTCCACTTT. Translation: CSAPLWDFGHSPLHF. The rearrangement uses TRBV20-1 and TRBJ1-6; D is unclear. The CDR3 runs 15 residues. Trimming removed 6 bases from V and 8 bases from J, with 20 bases in between. CDR1 DFQATT and CDR2 SNEGSKA come from the germline V gene (reference sequence).

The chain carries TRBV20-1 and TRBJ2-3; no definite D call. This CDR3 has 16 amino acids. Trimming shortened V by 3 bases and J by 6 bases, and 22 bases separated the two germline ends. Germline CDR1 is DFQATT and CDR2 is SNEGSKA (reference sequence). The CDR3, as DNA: TGCAGTGCTAGCCCCCCCATTAACGTGGCGGTCGATACGCAGTATTTT. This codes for CSASPPINVAVDTQYF.

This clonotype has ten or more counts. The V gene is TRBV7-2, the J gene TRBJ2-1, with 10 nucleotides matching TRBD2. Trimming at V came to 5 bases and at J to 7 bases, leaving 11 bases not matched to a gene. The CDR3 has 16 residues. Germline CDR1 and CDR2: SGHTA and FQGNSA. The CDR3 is CASSLGGAGGHNEQFF. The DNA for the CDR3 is TGTGCCAGCAGCCTGGGTGGAGCGGGAGGGCATAATGAGCAGTTCTTC.

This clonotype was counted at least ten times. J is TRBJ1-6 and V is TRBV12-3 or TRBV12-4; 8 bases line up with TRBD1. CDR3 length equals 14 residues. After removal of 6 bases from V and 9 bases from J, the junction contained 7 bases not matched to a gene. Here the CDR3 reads CASRTGTGGSPLHF. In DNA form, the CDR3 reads TGTGCCAGCAGGACCGGGACAGGTGGTTCACCCCTCCACTTT.

The CDR3 DNA sequence: TGTGCCAGCAGCCGTGGACTCGGGGAGCAGTACTTC. Its translation: CASSRGLGEQYF. The gene calls are TRBV6-6 and TRBJ2-7, with D tentatively TRBD2 (5 bases). Trimming left V 6 bases short and J 7 bases short, with 13 bases between. Germline V gene sequence: CDR1 MNHNY, CDR2 SVGAGI (reference sequence). This CDR3 spans 12 amino acids.

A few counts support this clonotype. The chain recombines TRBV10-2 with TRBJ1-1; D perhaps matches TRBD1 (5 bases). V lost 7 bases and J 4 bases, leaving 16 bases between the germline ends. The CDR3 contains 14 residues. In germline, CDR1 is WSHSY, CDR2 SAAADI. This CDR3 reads CASIAQVRGTEAFF. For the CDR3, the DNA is TGCGCCAGCATTGCACAGGTACGAGGCACTGAAGCTTTCTTT.

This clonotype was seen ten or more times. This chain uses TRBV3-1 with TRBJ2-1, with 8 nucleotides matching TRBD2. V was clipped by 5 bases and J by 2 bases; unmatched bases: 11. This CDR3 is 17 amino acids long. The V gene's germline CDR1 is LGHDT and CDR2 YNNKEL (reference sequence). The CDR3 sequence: CASSLNRGGRTYNEQFF. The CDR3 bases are TGTGCCAGCAGCTTAAATAGGGGCGGGAGGACCTACAATGAGCAGTTCTTC.

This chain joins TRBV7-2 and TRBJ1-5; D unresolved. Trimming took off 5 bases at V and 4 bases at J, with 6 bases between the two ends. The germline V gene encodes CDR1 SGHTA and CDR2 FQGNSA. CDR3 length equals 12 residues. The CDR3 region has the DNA TGTGCCAGCAGCCAATTTAATCAGCCCCAGCATTTT. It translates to CASSQFNQPQHF.

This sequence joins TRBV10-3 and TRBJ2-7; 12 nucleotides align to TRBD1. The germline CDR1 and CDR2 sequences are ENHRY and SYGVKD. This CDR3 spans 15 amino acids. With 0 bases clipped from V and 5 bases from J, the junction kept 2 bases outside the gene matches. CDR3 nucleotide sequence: TGTGCCATCAGTGAGTCCGGGACAGGGGGCGACGAGCAGTACGTC. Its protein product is CAISESGTGGDEQYV.

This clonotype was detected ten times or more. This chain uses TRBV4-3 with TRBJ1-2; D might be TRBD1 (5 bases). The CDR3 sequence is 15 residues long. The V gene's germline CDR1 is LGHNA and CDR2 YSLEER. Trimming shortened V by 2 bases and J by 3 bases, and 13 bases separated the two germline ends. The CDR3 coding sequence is TGCGCCAGCAGCCAACCCGGGACCGGCTACTATGGCTACACCTTC. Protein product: CASSQPGTGYYGYTF.

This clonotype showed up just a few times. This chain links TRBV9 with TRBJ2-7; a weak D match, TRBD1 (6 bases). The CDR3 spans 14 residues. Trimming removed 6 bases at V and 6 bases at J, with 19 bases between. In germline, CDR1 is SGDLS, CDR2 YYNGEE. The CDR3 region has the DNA TGTGCCAGCACCCACGGGGACAAGATGTTCGAGCAGTACGTC. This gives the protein CASTHGDKMFEQYV.

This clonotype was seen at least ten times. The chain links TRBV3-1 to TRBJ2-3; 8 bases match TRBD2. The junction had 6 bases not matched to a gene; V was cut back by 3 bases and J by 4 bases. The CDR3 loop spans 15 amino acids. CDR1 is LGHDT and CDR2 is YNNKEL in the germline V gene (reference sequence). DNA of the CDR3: TGTGCCAGCAGCCACACCACTAGCGGTTCAGATACGCAGTATTTT. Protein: CASSHTTSGSDTQYF.

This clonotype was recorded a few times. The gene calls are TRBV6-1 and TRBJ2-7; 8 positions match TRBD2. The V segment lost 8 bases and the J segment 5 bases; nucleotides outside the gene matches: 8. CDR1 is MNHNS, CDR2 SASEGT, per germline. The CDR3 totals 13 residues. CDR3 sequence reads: CASAIAGIHEQYV. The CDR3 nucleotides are TGTGCCAGCGCAATAGCGGGAATCCACGAGCAGTACGTC.

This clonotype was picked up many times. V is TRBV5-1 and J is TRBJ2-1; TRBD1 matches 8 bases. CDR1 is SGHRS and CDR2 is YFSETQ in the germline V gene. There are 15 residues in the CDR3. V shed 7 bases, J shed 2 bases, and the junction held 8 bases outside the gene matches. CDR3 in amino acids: CASYLGQGPYNEQFF. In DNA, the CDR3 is TGCGCCAGCTACCTAGGACAGGGTCCCTACAATGAGCAGTTCTTC.

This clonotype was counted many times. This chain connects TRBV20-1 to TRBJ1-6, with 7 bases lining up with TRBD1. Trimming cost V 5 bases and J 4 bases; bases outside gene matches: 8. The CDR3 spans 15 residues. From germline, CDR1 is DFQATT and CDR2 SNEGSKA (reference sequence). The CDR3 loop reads CSAGEGAGYNSPLHF. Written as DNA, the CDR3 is TGCAGTGCTGGGGAGGGGGCTGGGTATAATTCACCCCTCCACTTT.

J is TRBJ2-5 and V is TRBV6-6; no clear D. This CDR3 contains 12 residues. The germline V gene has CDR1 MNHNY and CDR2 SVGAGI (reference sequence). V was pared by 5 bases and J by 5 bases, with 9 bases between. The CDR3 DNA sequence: TGTGCCAGCAGTCCCCCTGGGGAGACCCAGTACTTC. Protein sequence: CASSPPGETQYF.

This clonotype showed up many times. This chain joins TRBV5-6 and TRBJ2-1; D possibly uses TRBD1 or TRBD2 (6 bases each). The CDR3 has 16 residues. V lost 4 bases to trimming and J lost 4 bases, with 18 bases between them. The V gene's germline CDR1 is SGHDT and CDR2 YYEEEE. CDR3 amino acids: CASSLLSGAGYNEQFF. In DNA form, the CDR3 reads TGTGCCAGCAGCCTCCTCTCGGGGGCGGGTTACAATGAGCAGTTCTTC. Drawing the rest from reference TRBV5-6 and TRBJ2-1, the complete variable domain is DAGVTQSPTHLIKTRGQQVTLRCSPKSGHDTVSWYQQALGQGPQFIFQYYEEEERQRGNFPDRFSGHQFPNYSSELNVNALLLGDSALYLCASSLLSGAGYNEQFFGPGTRLTVL.